There are a few counts of the clone carrying this TCR beta chain. The antigen remains unidentified. V was trimmed by 3 bases and J by 1 base, leaving 12 bases between them. This CDR3 contains 15 residues. Germline V lookup: CDR1 SGHRS, CDR2 YFSETQ. These data originate in a study of T cells after yellow fever vaccination. TCRdb re-analysed the 5' RACE reads in MiXCR, keeping a single row per CDR3 protein. This sample yields about 60,000 distinct CDR3 sequences, of which more than 5.5% are seen a single time; roughly two fifths belongs to the top ten. The study's findings and limits: Weaker overall was a secondary response that nonetheless peaked faster, on day 5 versus 15.

This sample comprised CD8+ T cells sorted from PBMCs, obtained on the day of the first yellow fever vaccination. The chain recombines TRBV5-1 with TRBJ2-3, with D possibly being TRBD1 or TRBD2 (7 bases each). The receptor's source is a man younger than 30 who received the YFV17D yellow fever vaccine. The CDR3 DNA reads as TGCGCCAGCAGCTGGGGGAGGGGGCGCACAGATACGCAGTATTTT. Translated, it gives CASSWGRGRTDTQYF.